One and the same sample provided the 7 T cell receptor beta chains below, sequenced in a study of neurological immune-mediated disorders. MiXCR was run by TCRdb on the 5' RACE reads, yielding one entry per CDR3 protein. The sample carries tens of thousands of distinct CDR3 sequences, less than 8.5% recorded once. The sequencing input was PBMCs. Source of these receptors: a woman in her 40s in good health.

The V gene is TRBV11-2, the J gene TRBJ2-1; 10 bases fit TRBD2. The CDR3 is 17 amino acids. Germline CDR1 and CDR2: SGHAT and FQNNGV. J was trimmed by 5 bases and V by 1 base; bases with no gene match: 8. This chain's CDR3 is CASSLGLAGVRNNEQFF. The CDR3 DNA sequence: TGTGCCAGCAGCTTAGGTCTAGCGGGAGTGAGGAACAATGAGCAGTTCTTC. The full variable domain, rest sourced from reference TRBV11-2 and TRBJ2-1, is EAGVAQSPRYKIIEKRQSVAFWCNPISGHATLYWYQQILGQGPKLLIQFQNNGVVDDSQLPKDRFSAERLKGVDSTLKIQPAKLEDSAVYLCASSLGLAGVRNNEQFFGPGTRLTVL.

This clonotype showed up many times. The chain recombines TRBV5-1 with TRBJ2-2; TRBD1 might be the D (5 bases). CDR1 SGHRS and CDR2 YFSETQ come from the germline V gene. The CDR3 has 17 residues. V was cut by 3 bases and J by 5 bases, with 20 bases left in between. This CDR3 is CASSSPDINWGTGELFF. DNA of the CDR3: TGCGCCAGCAGCTCCCCGGACATTAACTGGGGAACCGGGGAGCTGTTTTTT.

This clonotype was observed at least ten times. The chain is built from TRBV20-1 and TRBJ1-1, with TRBD1 as a possible D gene (5 bases). The CDR3 consists of 15 residues. The germline V gene encodes CDR1 DFQATT and CDR2 SNEGSKA (reference sequence). V was pared by 0 bases and J by 1 base, with 12 bases between. CDR3 bases: TGCAGTGCTAGAGATGTACGGACACCGAACACTGAAGCTTTCTTT. This sequence encodes CSARDVRTPNTEAFF.

This clonotype occurred many times. V and J are TRBV2 and TRBJ2-7; a possible D gene is TRBD2 (6 bases). Trimming cost V 2 bases and J 2 bases, with 13 bases left between them. Germline CDR1 is SNHLY and CDR2 is FYNNEI. CDR3 length: 15 amino acids. In DNA, the CDR3 is TGTGCCAGCAGTGAACAGGCGGGAACCCCCTACGAGCAGTACTTC. This translates into CASSEQAGTPYEQYF.

This clonotype showed up many times. The gene calls are TRBV3-1 and TRBJ2-1, with 11 nucleotides matching TRBD2. Trimming cost V 0 bases and J 5 bases; bases outside gene matches: 9. The CDR3 contains 18 residues. Germline-derived CDR1 and CDR2 are LGHDT and YNNKEL (reference sequence). The CDR3 here is CASSQDLTSGRVHNEQFF. CDR3 in DNA: TGTGCCAGCAGCCAAGATCTCACTAGCGGGAGAGTCCACAATGAGCAGTTCTTC.

The sample holds many counts of this clonotype. The chain recombines TRBV10-3 with TRBJ1-3; the D is unclear. V lost 9 bases and J 0 bases, leaving 12 bases between the germline ends. The germline V gene has CDR1 ENHRY and CDR2 SYGVKD. This CDR3 is built from 14 residues. CDR3 in DNA: TGTGCCATGGCCGATCCCGACTCTGGAAACACCATATATTTT. Its translation is CAMADPDSGNTIYF.

In its sample, this clonotype was seen many times. The chain couples TRBV7-2 to TRBJ2-5, with D possibly matching TRBD2 (5 bases). The germline V gene has CDR1 SGHTA and CDR2 FQGNSA. Trimming took off 5 bases at V and 4 bases at J, with 11 bases between the two ends. There are 13 residues in the CDR3. In nucleotides, the CDR3 is TGTGCCAGCAGCCCGGGGAATCGAGAGACCCAGTACTTC. Its protein product is CASSPGNRETQYF.